The T cell receptor beta chain under discussion was sequenced for a study of response to subunit inactivated influenza vaccine. Broader study findings: It was the authors' suggestion that each seasonal influenza vaccination recruits few new T cells.

As for this clonotype: The antigen is not known.

MiXCR, run by TCRdb on the RT-PCR reads, gives a single entry per CDR3 protein. The sample records 630,000 or so distinct CDR3 sequences, around a sixth being singletons. Germline CDR1 MNHEY, CDR2 SMNVEV (reference sequence). The CDR3 covers 14 residues. V was trimmed by 2 bases and J by 2 bases, leaving 10 bases between them. The chain couples TRBV27 to TRBJ2-7; no clear D gene. This receptor was obtained from a man aged 45 to 65 who received an inactivated influenza vaccine. Sequencing was performed on PBMCs from blood, taken approximately 12 days after vaccination. DNA for the CDR3: TGTGCCAGCAGTTTAGGGTCGACCACCTACGAGCAGTACTTC. Its protein is CASSLGSTTYEQYF.